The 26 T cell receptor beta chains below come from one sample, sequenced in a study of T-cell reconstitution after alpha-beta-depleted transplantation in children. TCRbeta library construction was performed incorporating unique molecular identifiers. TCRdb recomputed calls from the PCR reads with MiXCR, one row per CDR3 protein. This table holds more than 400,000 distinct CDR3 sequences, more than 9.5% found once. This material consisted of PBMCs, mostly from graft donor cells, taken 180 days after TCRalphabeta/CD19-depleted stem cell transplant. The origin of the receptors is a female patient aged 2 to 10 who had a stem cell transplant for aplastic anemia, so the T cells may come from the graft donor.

The CDR3 DNA reads as TGCAGTGCCCCCCCAGCGGGGGGTTTCGGTAGTACAGATACGCAGTATTTT. Its protein is CSAPPAGGFGSTDTQYF. J is TRBJ2-3 and V is TRBV20-1; TRBD2 matches at 9 bases. From germline, CDR1 is DFQATT and CDR2 SNEGSKA (reference sequence). After removal of 6 bases from V and 3 bases from J, the junction contained 16 bases not matched to a gene. CDR3 length: 17 residues.

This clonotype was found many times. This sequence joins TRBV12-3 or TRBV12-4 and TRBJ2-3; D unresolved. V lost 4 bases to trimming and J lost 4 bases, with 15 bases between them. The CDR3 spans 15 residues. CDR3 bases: TGTGCCAGCAGTTCCAGACATTCAAGGGCAGATACGCAGTATTTT. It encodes CASSSRHSRADTQYF.

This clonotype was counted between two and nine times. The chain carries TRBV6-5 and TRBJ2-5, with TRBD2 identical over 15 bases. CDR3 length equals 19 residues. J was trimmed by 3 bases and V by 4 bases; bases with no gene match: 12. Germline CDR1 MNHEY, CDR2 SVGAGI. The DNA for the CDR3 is TGTGCCAGCAGTTCCCGCGGGACTAGCGGGAGGAGGAGGGAAGAGACCCAGTACTTC. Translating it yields CASSSRGTSGRRREETQYF.

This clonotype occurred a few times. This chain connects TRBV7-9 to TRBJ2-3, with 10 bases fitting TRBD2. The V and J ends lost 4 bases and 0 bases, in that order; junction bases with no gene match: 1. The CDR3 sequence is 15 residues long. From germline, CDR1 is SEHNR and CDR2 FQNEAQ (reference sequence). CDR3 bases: TGTGCCAGCAGCTCTAGCGGGGGAAGCACAGATACGCAGTATTTT. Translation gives CASSSSGGSTDTQYF.

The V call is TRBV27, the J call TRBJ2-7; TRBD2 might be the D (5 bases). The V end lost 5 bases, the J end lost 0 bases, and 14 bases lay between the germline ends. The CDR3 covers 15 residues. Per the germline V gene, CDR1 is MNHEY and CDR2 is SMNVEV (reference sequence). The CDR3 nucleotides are TGTGCCAGCAGTATCGGGCAGCGGAGCTCCTACGAGCAGTACGTC. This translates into CASSIGQRSSYEQYV.

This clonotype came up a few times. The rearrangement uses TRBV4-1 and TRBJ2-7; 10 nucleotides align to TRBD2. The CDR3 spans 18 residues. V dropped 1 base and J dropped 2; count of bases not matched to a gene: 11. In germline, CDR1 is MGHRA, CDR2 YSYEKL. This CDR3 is CASSQGYGLADEAYEQYV. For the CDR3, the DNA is TGCGCCAGCAGCCAAGGCTATGGACTAGCGGATGAAGCCTACGAGCAGTACGTC.

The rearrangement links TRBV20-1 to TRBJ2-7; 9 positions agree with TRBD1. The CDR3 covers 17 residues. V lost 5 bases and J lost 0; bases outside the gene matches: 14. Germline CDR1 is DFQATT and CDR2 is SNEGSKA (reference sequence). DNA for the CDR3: TGCAGTGCTGCCGGGACAGGGTGGATCGGACCCTCCTACGAGCAGTACTTC. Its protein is CSAAGTGWIGPSYEQYF.

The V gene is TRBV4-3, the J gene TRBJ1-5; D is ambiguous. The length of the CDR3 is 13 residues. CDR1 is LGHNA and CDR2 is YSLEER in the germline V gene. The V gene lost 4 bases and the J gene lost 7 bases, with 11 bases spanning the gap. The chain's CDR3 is CASSRQLFQPQHF. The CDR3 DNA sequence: TGCGCCAGCAGCCGTCAGCTTTTCCAGCCCCAGCATTTT.

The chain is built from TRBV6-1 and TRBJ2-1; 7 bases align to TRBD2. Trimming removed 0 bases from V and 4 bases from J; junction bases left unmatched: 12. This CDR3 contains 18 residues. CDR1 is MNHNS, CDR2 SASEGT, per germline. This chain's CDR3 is CASSEAGVRGVAYNEQFF. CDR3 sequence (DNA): TGTGCCAGCAGTGAAGCGGGGGTCCGGGGGGTGGCTTACAATGAGCAGTTCTTC.

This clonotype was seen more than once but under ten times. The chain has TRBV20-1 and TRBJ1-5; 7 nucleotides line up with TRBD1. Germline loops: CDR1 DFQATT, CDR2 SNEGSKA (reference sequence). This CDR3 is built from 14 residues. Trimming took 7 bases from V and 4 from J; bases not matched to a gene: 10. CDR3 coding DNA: TGCAGTGTCAGGGGGAGGGTTGAGAATCAGCCCCAGCATTTT. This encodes CSVRGRVENQPQHF.

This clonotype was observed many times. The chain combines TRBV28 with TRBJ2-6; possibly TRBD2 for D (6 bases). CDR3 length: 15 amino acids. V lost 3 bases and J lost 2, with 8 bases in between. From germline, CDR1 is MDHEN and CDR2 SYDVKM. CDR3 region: CASSFGGAGANVLTF. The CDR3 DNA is TGTGCCAGCAGTTTCGGAGGGGCTGGGGCCAACGTCCTGACTTTC.

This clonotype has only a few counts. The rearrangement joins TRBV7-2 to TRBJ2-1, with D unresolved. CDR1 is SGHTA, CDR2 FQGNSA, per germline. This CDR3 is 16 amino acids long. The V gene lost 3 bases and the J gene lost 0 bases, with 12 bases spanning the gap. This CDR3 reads CASSFRGASSYNEQFF. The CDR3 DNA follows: TGTGCCAGCAGCTTCCGCGGAGCTAGCTCCTACAATGAGCAGTTCTTC.

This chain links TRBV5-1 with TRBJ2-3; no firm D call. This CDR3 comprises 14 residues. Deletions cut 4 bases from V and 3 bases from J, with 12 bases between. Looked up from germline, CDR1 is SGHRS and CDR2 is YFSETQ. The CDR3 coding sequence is TGCGCCAGCAGCCGCCCGACTCTTACAGATACGCAGTATTTT. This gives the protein CASSRPTLTDTQYF.

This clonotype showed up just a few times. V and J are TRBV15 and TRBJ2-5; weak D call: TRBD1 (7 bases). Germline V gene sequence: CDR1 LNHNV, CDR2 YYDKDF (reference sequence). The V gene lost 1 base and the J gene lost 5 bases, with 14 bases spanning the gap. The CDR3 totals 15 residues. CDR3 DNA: TGTGCCACCAGCAGAGTCCAGGGGGGCGCGGAGACCCAGTACTTC. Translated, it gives CATSRVQGGAETQYF.

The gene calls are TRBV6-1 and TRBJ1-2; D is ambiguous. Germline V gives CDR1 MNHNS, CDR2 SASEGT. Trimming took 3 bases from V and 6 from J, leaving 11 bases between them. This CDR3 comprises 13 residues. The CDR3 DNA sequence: TGTGCCAGCAGTGAGGGCTCCCAGGATGGCTACACCTTC. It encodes CASSEGSQDGYTF.

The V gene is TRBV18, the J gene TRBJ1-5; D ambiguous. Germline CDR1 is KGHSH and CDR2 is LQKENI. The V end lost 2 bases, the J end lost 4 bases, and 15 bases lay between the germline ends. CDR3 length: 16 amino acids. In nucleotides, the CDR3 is TGTGCCAGCTCACCATGGGCGGCCCGGGATAATCAGCCCCAGCATTTT. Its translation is CASSPWAARDNQPQHF.

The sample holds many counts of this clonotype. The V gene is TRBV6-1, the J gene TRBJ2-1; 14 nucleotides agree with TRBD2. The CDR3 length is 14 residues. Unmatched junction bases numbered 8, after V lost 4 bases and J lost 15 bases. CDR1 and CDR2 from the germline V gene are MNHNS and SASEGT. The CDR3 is CASSAGTSGRDWFF. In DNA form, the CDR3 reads TGTGCCAGCAGTGCCGGGACTAGCGGGAGAGATTGGTTCTTC.

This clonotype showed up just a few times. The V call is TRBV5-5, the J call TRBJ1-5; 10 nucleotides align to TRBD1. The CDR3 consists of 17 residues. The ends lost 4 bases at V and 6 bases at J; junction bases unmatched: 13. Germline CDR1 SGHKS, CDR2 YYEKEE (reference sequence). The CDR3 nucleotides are TGTGCCAGCAGCCAAACCGGGACAGGGGTCGGACTTCAGCCCCAGCATTTT. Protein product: CASSQTGTGVGLQPQHF.

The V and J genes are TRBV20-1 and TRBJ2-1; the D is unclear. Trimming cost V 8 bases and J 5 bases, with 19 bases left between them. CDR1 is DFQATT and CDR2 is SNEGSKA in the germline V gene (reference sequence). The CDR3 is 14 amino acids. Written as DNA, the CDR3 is TGCAGTATTCCGGAGTTGTGGGTCGACAATGAGCAGTTCTTC. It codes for CSIPELWVDNEQFF.

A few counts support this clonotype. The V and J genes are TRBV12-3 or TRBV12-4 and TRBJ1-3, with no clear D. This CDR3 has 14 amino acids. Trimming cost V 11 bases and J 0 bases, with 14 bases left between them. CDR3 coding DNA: TGTGCCCATATGAGACGGAGCTCTGGAAACACCATATATTTT. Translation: CAHMRRSSGNTIYF.

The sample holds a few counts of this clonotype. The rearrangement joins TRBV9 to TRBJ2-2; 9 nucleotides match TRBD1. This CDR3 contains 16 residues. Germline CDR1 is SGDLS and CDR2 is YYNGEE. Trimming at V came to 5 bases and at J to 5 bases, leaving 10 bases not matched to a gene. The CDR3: CASRRSGQGGTGELFF. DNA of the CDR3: TGTGCCAGCAGGCGCTCGGGACAGGGTGGGACCGGGGAGCTGTTTTTT.

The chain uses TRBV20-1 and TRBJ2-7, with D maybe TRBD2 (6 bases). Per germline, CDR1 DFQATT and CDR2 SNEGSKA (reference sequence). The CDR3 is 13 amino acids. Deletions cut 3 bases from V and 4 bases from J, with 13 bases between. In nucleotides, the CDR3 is TGCAGTGCTAGCCAGGGAGGCCAGTACGAGCAGTACTTC. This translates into CSASQGGQYEQYF.

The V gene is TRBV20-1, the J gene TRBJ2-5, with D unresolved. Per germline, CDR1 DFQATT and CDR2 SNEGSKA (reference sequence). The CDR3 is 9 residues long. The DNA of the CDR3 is TGCAGGCCCGGGGAGACCCAGTACTTC. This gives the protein CRPGETQYF.

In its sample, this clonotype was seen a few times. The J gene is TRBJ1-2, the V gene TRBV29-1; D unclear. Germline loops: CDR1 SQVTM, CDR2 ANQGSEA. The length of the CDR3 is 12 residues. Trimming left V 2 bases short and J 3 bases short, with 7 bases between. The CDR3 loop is CSVEFRHYGYTF. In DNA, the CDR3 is TGCAGCGTTGAATTCCGGCACTATGGCTACACCTTC.

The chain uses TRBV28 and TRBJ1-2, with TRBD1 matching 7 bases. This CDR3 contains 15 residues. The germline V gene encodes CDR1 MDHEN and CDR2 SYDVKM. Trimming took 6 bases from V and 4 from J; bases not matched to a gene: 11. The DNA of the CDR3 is TGTGCCAGCAGGCGGACAGGTGGTGGCGGCTATGGCTACACCTTC. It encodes CASRRTGGGGYGYTF.

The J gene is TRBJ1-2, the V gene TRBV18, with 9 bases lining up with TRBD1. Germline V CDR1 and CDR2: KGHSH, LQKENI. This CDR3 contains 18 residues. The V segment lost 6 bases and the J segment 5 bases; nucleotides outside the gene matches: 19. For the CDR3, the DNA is TGTGCCAGCTCGCAGTCTCCGGGACAGGGCTCACCTTTTTATGGCTACACCTTC. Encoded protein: CASSQSPGQGSPFYGYTF.